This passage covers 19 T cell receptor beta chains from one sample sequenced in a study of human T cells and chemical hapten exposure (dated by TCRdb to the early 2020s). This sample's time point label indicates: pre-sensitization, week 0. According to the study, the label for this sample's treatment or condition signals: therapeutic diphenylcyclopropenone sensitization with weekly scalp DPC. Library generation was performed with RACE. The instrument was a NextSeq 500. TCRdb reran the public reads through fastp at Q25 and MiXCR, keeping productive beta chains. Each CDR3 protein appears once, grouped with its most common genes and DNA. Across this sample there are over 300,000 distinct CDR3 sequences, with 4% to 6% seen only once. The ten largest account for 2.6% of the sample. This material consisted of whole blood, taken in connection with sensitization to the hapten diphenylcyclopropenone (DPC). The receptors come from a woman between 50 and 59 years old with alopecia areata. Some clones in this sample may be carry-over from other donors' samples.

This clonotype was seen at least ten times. This CDR3 reads CASSVGVTEAFF. CDR3 coding DNA: TGTGCCAGCAGCGTGGGGGTCACTGAAGCTTTCTTT. The chain couples TRBV7-2 to TRBJ1-1; tentatively, D is TRBD1 (5 bases). The V and J ends lost 5 bases and 4 bases respectively, with 8 bases between them. Germline CDR1 and CDR2: SGHTA and FQGNSA. This CDR3 region has 12 residues.

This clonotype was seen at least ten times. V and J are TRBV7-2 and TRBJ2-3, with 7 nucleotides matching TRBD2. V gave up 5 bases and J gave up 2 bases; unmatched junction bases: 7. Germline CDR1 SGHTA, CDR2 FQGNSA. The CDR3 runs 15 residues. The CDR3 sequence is CASSPVSGPTDTQYF. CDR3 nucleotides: TGTGCCAGCAGCCCGGTTAGCGGGCCCACAGATACGCAGTATTTT.

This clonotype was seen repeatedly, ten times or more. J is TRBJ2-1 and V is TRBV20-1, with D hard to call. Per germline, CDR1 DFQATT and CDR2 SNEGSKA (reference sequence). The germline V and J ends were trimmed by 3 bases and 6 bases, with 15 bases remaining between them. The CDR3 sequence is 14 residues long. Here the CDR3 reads CSASWQVSVNEQFF. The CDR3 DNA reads TGCAGTGCTAGCTGGCAGGTTTCCGTCAATGAGCAGTTCTTC.

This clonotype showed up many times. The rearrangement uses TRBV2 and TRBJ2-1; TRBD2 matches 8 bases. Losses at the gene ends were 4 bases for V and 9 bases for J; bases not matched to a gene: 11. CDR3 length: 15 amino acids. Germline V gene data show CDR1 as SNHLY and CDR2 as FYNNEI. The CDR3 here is CASSVTSVGAIEQFF. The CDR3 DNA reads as TGTGCCAGCAGTGTGACTAGCGTCGGTGCGATTGAGCAGTTCTTC.

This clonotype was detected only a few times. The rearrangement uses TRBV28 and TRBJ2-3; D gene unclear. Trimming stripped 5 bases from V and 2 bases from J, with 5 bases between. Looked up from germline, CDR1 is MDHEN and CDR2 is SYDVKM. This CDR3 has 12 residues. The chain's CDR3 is CASSKTTDTQYF. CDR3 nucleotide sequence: TGTGCCAGCAGTAAGACCACAGATACGCAGTATTTT.

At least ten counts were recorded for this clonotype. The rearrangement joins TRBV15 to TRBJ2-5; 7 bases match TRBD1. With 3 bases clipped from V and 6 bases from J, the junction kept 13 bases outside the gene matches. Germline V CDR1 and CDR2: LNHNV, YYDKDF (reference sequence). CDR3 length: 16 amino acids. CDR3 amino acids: CATSSPTTGLLQTQYF. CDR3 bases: TGTGCCACCAGCAGTCCAACGACAGGGCTCTTACAGACCCAGTACTTC.

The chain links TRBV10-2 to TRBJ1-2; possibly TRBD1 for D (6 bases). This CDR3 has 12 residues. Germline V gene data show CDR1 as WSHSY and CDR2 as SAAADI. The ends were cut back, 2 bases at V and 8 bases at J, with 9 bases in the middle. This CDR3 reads CASSEAGAGYTF. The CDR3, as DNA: TGCGCCAGCAGTGAGGCGGGGGCGGGCTACACCTTC.

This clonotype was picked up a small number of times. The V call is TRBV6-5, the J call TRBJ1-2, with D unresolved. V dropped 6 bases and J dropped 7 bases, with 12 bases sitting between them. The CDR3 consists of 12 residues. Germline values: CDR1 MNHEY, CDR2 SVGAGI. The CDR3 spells CASRYGGSGYTF. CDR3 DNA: TGTGCCAGCAGATACGGTGGCAGTGGCTACACCTTC.

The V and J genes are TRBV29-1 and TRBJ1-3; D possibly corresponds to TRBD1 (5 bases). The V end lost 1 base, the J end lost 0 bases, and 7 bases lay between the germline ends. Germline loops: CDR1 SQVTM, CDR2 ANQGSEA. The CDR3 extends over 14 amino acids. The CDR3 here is CSVEVGDSGNTIYF. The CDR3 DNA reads TGCAGCGTTGAAGTGGGGGACTCTGGAAACACCATATATTTT.

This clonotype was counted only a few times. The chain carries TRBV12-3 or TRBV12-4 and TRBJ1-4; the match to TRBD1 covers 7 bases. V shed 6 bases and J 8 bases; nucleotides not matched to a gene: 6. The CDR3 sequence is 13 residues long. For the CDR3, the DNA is TGTGCCAGCAGCCCCCCGGACAGGGAAAAACTGTTTTTT. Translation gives CASSPPDREKLFF.

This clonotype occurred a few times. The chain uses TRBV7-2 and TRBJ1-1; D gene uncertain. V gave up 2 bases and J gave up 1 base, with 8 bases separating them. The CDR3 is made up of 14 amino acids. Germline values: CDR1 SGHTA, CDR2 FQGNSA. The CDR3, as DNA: TGTGCCAGCAGCTTAATAGTAGGGAACACTGAAGCTTTCTTT. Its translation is CASSLIVGNTEAFF.

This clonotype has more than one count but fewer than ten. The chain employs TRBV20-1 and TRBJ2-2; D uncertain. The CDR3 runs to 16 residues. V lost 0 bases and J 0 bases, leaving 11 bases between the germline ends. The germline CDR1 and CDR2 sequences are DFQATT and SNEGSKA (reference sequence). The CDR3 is CSARDRKKTNTGELFF. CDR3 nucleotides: TGCAGTGCTAGAGATCGTAAGAAGACGAACACCGGGGAGCTGTTTTTT.

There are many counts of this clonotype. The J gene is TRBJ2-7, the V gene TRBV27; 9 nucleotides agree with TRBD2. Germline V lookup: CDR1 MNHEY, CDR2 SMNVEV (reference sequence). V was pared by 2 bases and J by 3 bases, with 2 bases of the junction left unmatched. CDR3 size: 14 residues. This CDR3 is CASSLAGGVYEQYF. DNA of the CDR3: TGTGCCAGCAGTTTAGCGGGAGGGGTCTACGAGCAGTACTTC.

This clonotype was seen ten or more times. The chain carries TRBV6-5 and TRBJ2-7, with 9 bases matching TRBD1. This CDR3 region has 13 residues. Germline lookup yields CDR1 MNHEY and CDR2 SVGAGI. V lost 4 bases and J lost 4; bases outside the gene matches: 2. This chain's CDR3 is CASSFDRGYEQYF. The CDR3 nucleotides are TGTGCCAGCAGTTTCGACAGGGGGTACGAGCAGTACTTC.

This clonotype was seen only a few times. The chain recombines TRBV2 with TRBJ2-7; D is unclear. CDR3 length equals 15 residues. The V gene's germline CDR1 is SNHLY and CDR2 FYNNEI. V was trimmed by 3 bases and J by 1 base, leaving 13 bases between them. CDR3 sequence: CASSEGGGRSYEQYF. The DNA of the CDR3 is TGTGCCAGCAGTGAGGGCGGTGGCAGGTCCTACGAGCAGTACTTC.

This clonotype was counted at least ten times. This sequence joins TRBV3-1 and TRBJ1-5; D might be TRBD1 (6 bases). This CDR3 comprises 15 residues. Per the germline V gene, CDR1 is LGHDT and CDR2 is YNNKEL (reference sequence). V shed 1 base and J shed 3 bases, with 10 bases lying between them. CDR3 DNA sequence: TGTGCCAGCAGCCAAGCCTCAGGGGTCAATCAGCCCCAGCATTTT. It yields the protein CASSQASGVNQPQHF.

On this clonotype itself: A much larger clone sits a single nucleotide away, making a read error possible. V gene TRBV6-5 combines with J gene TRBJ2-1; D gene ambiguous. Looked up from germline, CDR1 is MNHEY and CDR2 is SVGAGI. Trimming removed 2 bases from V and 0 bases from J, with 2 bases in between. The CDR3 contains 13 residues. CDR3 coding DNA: TGTGCCAGCAGTTACACCTCCTACAATGAGCAGTTCTTC. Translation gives CASSYTSYNEQFF.

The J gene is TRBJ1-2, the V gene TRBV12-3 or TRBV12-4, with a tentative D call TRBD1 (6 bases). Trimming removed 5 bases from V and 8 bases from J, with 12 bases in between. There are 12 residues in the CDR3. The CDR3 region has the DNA TGTGCCAGCAGTCTACACAGGGCGGGCTACACCTTC. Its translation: CASSLHRAGYTF.

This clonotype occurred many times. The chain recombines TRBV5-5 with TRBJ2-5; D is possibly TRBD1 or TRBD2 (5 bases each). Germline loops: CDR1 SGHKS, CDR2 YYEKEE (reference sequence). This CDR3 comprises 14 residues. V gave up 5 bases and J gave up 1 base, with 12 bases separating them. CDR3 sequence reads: CASRPGPIQETQYF. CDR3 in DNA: TGTGCCAGCAGACCGGGACCGATCCAAGAGACCCAGTACTTC.